One sample yielded the 32 T cell receptor beta chains listed below, sequenced in a study of T cells after posttransplantation cyclophosphamide (dated by TCRdb to the mid-2010s). In light of the paper, this sample's treatment or condition label describes: high-dose cyclophosphamide on days +3 and +4 as single-agent GVHD prophylaxis. Busulfan and fludarabine conditioning, a related or unrelated marrow graft, and cyclophosphamide on days +3 and +4 were given to PTCy patients. To prepare the library, the immunoSEQ multiplex PCR assay was applied. Not all clones reach the TCRdb copy of this immuneACCESS table, which keeps in-frame sequences only. Checked studies attribute under half of the gap to unresolved V genes and leave the rest unexplained. For this sample there are 15,000 or so clones; roughly four fifths appear just once. The ten largest clonotypes hold under 35% of the sample. The sample here was CD8+ T cells sorted from PBMCs, taken 1,900 to 2,000 days after a stem cell transplant with posttransplant cyclophosphamide. The receptors shown here come from a female patient in her forties who received an allogeneic stem cell transplant from a related donor, was CMV-positive, and had no GVHD. Some T cells seen after a transplant may have their origin in the graft donor.

This clone was detected only once. This sequence joins TRBV10-3 and TRBJ2-2, with a possible D match to TRBD2 (7 bases). The CDR3 consists of 16 residues. Deletions cut 0 bases from V and 4 bases from J, with 12 bases between. CDR1 and CDR2 from the germline V gene are ENHRY and SYGVKD. This CDR3 reads CAISESRGPGTGELFF. CDR3 nucleotides: TGTGCCATCAGTGAGTCGCGGGGGCCCGGCACCGGGGAGCTGTTTTTT.

The genes are TRBV11-3 and TRBJ2-3; 7 bases map to TRBD1. The length of the CDR3 is 16 residues. J was trimmed by 6 bases and V by 1 base; bases with no gene match: 10. From germline, CDR1 is SGHNT and CDR2 YENEEA. CDR3 region: CASSLVPGGPNDTQYF. In DNA form, the CDR3 reads TGTGCCAGCAGCTTAGTGCCAGGGGGACCAAACGATACGCAGTATTTT.

The chain is built from TRBV4-1 and TRBJ2-1; 10 bases agree with TRBD1. Unmatched junction bases numbered 14, after V lost 0 bases and J lost 12 bases. CDR1 MGHRA and CDR2 YSYEKL come from the germline V gene. The CDR3 is made up of 17 amino acids. This CDR3 is CASSQDPGTGAAMGQFF. The CDR3 region has the DNA TGCGCCAGCAGCCAAGATCCCGGGACAGGGGCCGCAATGGGGCAGTTCTTC.

The chain employs TRBV4-2 and TRBJ2-3, with TRBD2 as a possible D gene (6 bases). Germline V gene lookup returns CDR1 LGHNA and CDR2 YNFKEQ. The CDR3 spans 13 residues. The germline V and J ends were trimmed by 4 bases and 1 base, with 6 bases remaining between them. In DNA form, the CDR3 reads TGTGCCAGCAGCCCGGGGGGCACAGATACGCAGTATTTT. Amino acid sequence: CASSPGGTDTQYF.

The rearrangement joins TRBV5-1 to TRBJ1-2, with D possibly TRBD1 on 6 matching bases. Germline CDR1 and CDR2: SGHRS and YFSETQ. The V and J ends lost 5 bases and 5 bases respectively, with 13 bases between them. The CDR3 runs 13 residues. Written as DNA, the CDR3 is TGCGCCAGCAGTCCAGGGGAGGGTTATGGCTACACCTTC. It is translated as CASSPGEGYGYTF. The full variable domain, rest sourced from reference TRBV5-1 and TRBJ1-2, is KAGVTQTPRYLIKTRGQQVTLSCSPISGHRSVSWYQQTPGQGLQFLFEYFSETQRNKGNFPGRFSGRQFSNSRSEMNVSTLELGDSALYLCASSPGEGYGYTFGSGTRLTVV.

The rearrangement joins TRBV7-9 to TRBJ2-2; D unresolved. V was trimmed by 4 bases and J by 1 base, leaving 7 bases between them. Germline V gene lookup returns CDR1 SEHNR and CDR2 FQNEAQ (reference sequence). The CDR3 has 14 amino acids. The CDR3 region is CASSSLQNTGELFF. The CDR3 region has the DNA TGTGCCAGCAGCTCACTCCAGAACACCGGGGAGCTGTTTTTT.

The chain recombines TRBV27 with TRBJ1-6; 7 nucleotides match TRBD1. Trimming cost V 6 bases and J 9 bases; bases outside gene matches: 8. Germline assignment: CDR1 MNHEY and CDR2 SMNVEV (reference sequence). The length of the CDR3 is 14 residues. CDR3 region: CASSARQGGSPLHF. The CDR3 DNA sequence: TGTGCCAGCAGCGCTCGACAGGGAGGTTCACCCCTCCACTTT.

The chain employs TRBV5-4 and TRBJ1-2; 7 bases line up with TRBD1. The junction had 9 bases not matched to a gene; V was cut back by 4 bases and J by 3 bases. Germline V gene data show CDR1 as SGHNT and CDR2 as YYREEE (reference sequence). The CDR3 length is 15 residues. The CDR3 reads CASSAAPGGHYGYTF. Written as DNA, the CDR3 is TGTGCCAGCAGCGCAGCCCCAGGGGGTCACTATGGCTACACCTTC.

The V and J genes are TRBV9 and TRBJ2-7; unclear D gene. The germline V gene has CDR1 SGDLS and CDR2 YYNGEE. This CDR3 region has 14 residues. V lost 4 bases and J 0 bases, leaving 11 bases between the germline ends. The CDR3 nucleotides read TGTGCCAGCAGCCCCCGCGTATTCTCCTACGAGCAGTACTTC. Its protein is CASSPRVFSYEQYF.

The chain joins TRBV11-2 to TRBJ1-1; TRBD1 might be the D (6 bases). V shed 7 bases and J shed 12 bases, with 21 bases lying between them. The CDR3 runs to 13 residues. Germline CDR1 SGHAT, CDR2 FQNNGV. CDR3 in amino acids: CASTPQVGDTTFF. The CDR3 DNA sequence: TGTGCCAGCACCCCCCAGGTTGGGGACACGACTTTCTTT.

The chain recombines TRBV7-3 with TRBJ2-1; TRBD2 matches 13 bases. Per the germline V gene, CDR1 is SGHTA and CDR2 is FQGTGA. This CDR3 contains 15 residues. Trimming removed 5 bases from V and 6 bases from J; junction bases left unmatched: 4. In DNA, the CDR3 is TGTGCCAGCAGCCGCGGACTAGCGGGGGCCAATGAGCAGTTCTTC. Protein: CASSRGLAGANEQFF.

V and J are TRBV5-6 and TRBJ1-3; 8 bases align to TRBD1. Trimming removed 0 bases from V and 4 bases from J; junction bases left unmatched: 3. Germline V CDR1 and CDR2: SGHDT, YYEEEE. This CDR3 comprises 15 residues. The chain's CDR3 is CASSLGQGLGNTIYF. DNA for the CDR3: TGTGCCAGCAGCTTGGGACAGGGGCTCGGAAACACCATATATTTT.

The rearrangement joins TRBV9 to TRBJ2-3; D perhaps matches TRBD1 (5 bases). V lost 0 bases to trimming and J lost 4 bases, with 9 bases between them. CDR1 and CDR2 (germline): SGDLS, YYNGEE. CDR3 size: 14 residues. In nucleotides, the CDR3 is TGTGCCAGCAGCGTAGGACAGTTCCCAGATACGCAGTATTTT. Translated: CASSVGQFPDTQYF.

V is TRBV19 and J is TRBJ2-6; D is undetermined. Germline CDR1 and CDR2: LNHDA and SQIVND (reference sequence). The CDR3 is 18 amino acids. V shed 2 bases and J shed 1 base, with 15 bases lying between them. Written as DNA, the CDR3 is TGTGCCAGTAGTATACTCCCGATGGGCAGATCTGGGGCCAACGTCCTGACTTTC. Its protein is CASSILPMGRSGANVLTF.

V usage is TRBV13 and J usage is TRBJ2-7; 12 bases agree with TRBD2. Trimming took 3 bases from V and 2 from J; bases not matched to a gene: 5. Germline V gives CDR1 PRHDT, CDR2 FYEKMQ (reference sequence). The CDR3 length is 16 residues. The CDR3 nucleotides are TGTGCCAGCAGCTTCCTAGCGGGGGGGGCCGCCTACGAGCAGTACTTC. It codes for CASSFLAGGAAYEQYF.

This clone was seen just once. The chain is built from TRBV13 and TRBJ2-2, with a weak D call TRBD2 (6 bases). Germline CDR1 and CDR2: PRHDT and FYEKMQ (reference sequence). The CDR3 runs 18 residues. V was shortened by 5 bases and J by 2 bases, with 21 bases between the two germline ends. Here the CDR3 reads CASSARSTSLGNTGELFF. The CDR3 region has the DNA TGTGCCAGCAGCGCCCGGTCCACTAGCCTTGGAAACACCGGGGAGCTGTTTTTT.

The chain recombines TRBV19 with TRBJ1-2; 7 positions agree with TRBD1. The germline gives CDR1 LNHDA, CDR2 SQIVND (reference sequence). The CDR3 has 17 residues. J gave up 5 bases and V 3 bases, and 15 bases lay outside the gene matches. The CDR3 loop reads CASSMKGAAQGYYGYTF. CDR3 nucleotides: TGTGCCAGTAGTATGAAGGGGGCGGCACAGGGGTATTATGGCTACACCTTC. The whole variable domain, filled in from reference TRBV19 and TRBJ1-2, reads DGGITQSPKYLFRKEGQNVTLSCEQNLNHDAMYWYRQDPGQGLRLIYYSQIVNDFQKGDIAEGYSVSREKKESFPLTVTSAQKNPTAFYLCASSMKGAAQGYYGYTFGSGTRLTVV.

This clone was counted a single time. The chain links TRBV6-5 to TRBJ2-1, with D perhaps matching TRBD2 (5 bases). The germline V and J ends were trimmed by 6 bases and 6 bases, with 9 bases remaining between them. The CDR3 loop spans 12 amino acids. Germline V gene lookup returns CDR1 MNHEY and CDR2 SVGAGI. CDR3 amino acids: CASRPEGNEQFF. The DNA for the CDR3 is TGTGCCAGCAGACCCGAGGGCAATGAGCAGTTCTTC.

This clone was recorded a few times. V usage is TRBV19 and J usage is TRBJ2-7; D unclear. CDR1 LNHDA and CDR2 SQIVND come from the germline V gene (reference sequence). With 10 bases removed from V and 0 bases from J, the gap between germline ends came to 16 bases. CDR3 length equals 14 residues. CDR3 nucleotides: TGTGCCACCGGAGAAACCTTAAGCTCCTACGAGCAGTACTTC. Its protein product is CATGETLSSYEQYF.

The V and J genes are TRBV5-1 and TRBJ2-5; TRBD2 aligns across 7 bases. The CDR3 loop spans 17 amino acids. J lost 2 bases, V lost 2 bases, and 12 bases had no gene match. CDR1 SGHRS and CDR2 YFSETQ come from the germline V gene. The CDR3 region is CASSFLRGGGNQETQYF. The CDR3 coding sequence is TGCGCCAGCAGCTTCCTTCGCGGGGGTGGGAATCAAGAGACCCAGTACTTC.

The chain uses TRBV6-6 and TRBJ2-7; D is possibly TRBD2 (6 bases). V lost 8 bases and J lost 3, with 17 bases in between. Germline CDR1 reads MNHNY; CDR2 reads SVGAGI (reference sequence). This CDR3 is 14 amino acids long. The CDR3 sequence is CASAITGDIYEQYF. The CDR3 DNA is TGTGCCAGCGCAATTACGGGGGATATCTACGAGCAGTACTTC.

This clone showed up just a few times. V gene TRBV19 combines with J gene TRBJ2-1; D is possibly TRBD1 (5 bases). The V and J ends lost 6 bases and 11 bases respectively, with 11 bases between them. The CDR3 runs to 11 residues. Germline V CDR1 and CDR2: LNHDA, SQIVND (reference sequence). The CDR3 sequence is CASSPGWKQFF. As DNA, the CDR3 is TGTGCCAGTAGCCCAGGGTGGAAGCAGTTCTTC. Based on the CDR3 plus reference TRBV19 and TRBJ2-1, the full variable domain is DGGITQSPKYLFRKEGQNVTLSCEQNLNHDAMYWYRQDPGQGLRLIYYSQIVNDFQKGDIAEGYSVSREKKESFPLTVTSAQKNPTAFYLCASSPGWKQFFGPGTRLTVL.

The chain is built from TRBV13 and TRBJ2-5; possibly TRBD2 for D (5 bases). The CDR3 runs to 14 residues. V gave up 1 base and J gave up 4 bases, with 10 bases separating them. Germline V lookup: CDR1 PRHDT, CDR2 FYEKMQ (reference sequence). In nucleotides, the CDR3 is TGTGCCAGCAGCTTAGATGGCCGGGGAGAGACCCAGTACTTC. Residues: CASSLDGRGETQYF.

The J gene is TRBJ2-1, the V gene TRBV4-3, with 9 bases lining up with TRBD1. Germline values: CDR1 LGHNA, CDR2 YSLEER. V dropped 0 bases and J dropped 6; count of bases not matched to a gene: 3. The CDR3 length is 15 residues. The CDR3 DNA is TGCGCCAGCAGCCAAGATGGGACAGGGTTCAATGAGCAGTTCTTC. It translates to CASSQDGTGFNEQFF.

This chain links TRBV2 with TRBJ2-7; no firm D call. V lost 7 bases, J lost 5 bases, and 15 bases lay in between. Per germline, CDR1 SNHLY and CDR2 FYNNEI. The CDR3 totals 13 residues. CDR3 DNA: TGTGCCAGCATGGAGTTGCCAAGCGACGAGCAGTACTTC. Translated, it gives CASMELPSDEQYF.

This chain links TRBV2 with TRBJ2-3; D uncertain. CDR3 size: 12 residues. Germline V gene sequence: CDR1 SNHLY, CDR2 FYNNEI. V was cut by 4 bases and J by 4 bases, with 6 bases left in between. The CDR3 region has the DNA TGTGCCAGCAGTGGAGGCCCAGATACGCAGTATTTT. Its protein is CASSGGPDTQYF.

V gene TRBV5-1 combines with J gene TRBJ2-2; no firm D call. The CDR3 totals 13 residues. Germline values: CDR1 SGHRS, CDR2 YFSETQ. Deletions cut 5 bases from V and 6 bases from J, with 11 bases between. CDR3 loop: CASSISGAGELFF. Written as DNA, the CDR3 is TGCGCCAGCAGTATTTCAGGCGCCGGGGAGCTGTTTTTT. Complete variable domain (other parts from reference TRBV5-1 and TRBJ2-2): KAGVTQTPRYLIKTRGQQVTLSCSPISGHRSVSWYQQTPGQGLQFLFEYFSETQRNKGNFPGRFSGRQFSNSRSEMNVSTLELGDSALYLCASSISGAGELFFGEGSRLTVL.

The chain carries TRBV2 and TRBJ1-5; D remains unclear. Trimming stripped 5 bases from V and 4 bases from J, with 15 bases between. Germline V lookup: CDR1 SNHLY, CDR2 FYNNEI. This CDR3 has 15 amino acids. For the CDR3, the DNA is TGTGCCAGCAGTCCCCCCGGGGTAGGGAATCAGCCCCAGCATTTT. Translating gives CASSPPGVGNQPQHF.

The gene calls are TRBV7-9 and TRBJ2-3; no reliable D call. The CDR3 has 13 amino acids. The germline V gene has CDR1 SEHNR and CDR2 FQNEAQ (reference sequence). V lost 4 bases and J lost 1, with 6 bases in between. The CDR3 reads CASSSSGTDTQYF. DNA for the CDR3: TGTGCCAGCAGCTCCTCTGGCACAGATACGCAGTATTTT. The full variable domain, with the rest looked up from reference TRBV7-9 and TRBJ2-3, is DTGVSQNPRHKITKRGQNVTFRCDPISEHNRLYWYRQTLGQGPEFLTYFQNEAQLEKSRLLSDRFSAERPKGSFSTLEIQRTEQGDSAMYLCASSSSGTDTQYFGPGTRLTVL.

This clone was seen a few times. This rearrangement joins TRBV9 to TRBJ2-7, with D possibly matching TRBD2 (6 bases). The length of the CDR3 is 15 residues. Trimming removed 5 bases from V and 2 bases from J, with 17 bases in between. CDR1 and CDR2 from the germline V gene are SGDLS and YYNGEE. The DNA for the CDR3 is TGTGCCAGCAGTGTTCTGCCGGGGGAAACCTACGAGCAGTACTTC. The encoded protein is CASSVLPGETYEQYF.

The V gene is TRBV7-9, the J gene TRBJ1-2; 7 bases map to TRBD1. Trimming took 1 base from V and 7 from J; bases not matched to a gene: 3. This CDR3 contains 13 residues. Germline CDR1 SEHNR, CDR2 FQNEAQ (reference sequence). The CDR3: CASSLETGFGYTF. In nucleotides, the CDR3 is TGTGCCAGCAGCTTAGAGACAGGGTTTGGCTACACCTTC. Drawing the rest from reference TRBV7-9 and TRBJ1-2, the complete variable domain is DTGVSQNPRHKITKRGQNVTFRCDPISEHNRLYWYRQTLGQGPEFLTYFQNEAQLEKSRLLSDRFSAERPKGSFSTLEIQRTEQGDSAMYLCASSLETGFGYTFGSGTRLTVV.

This clone has only a few counts. The rearrangement links TRBV7-9 to TRBJ2-1; 8 bases agree with TRBD1. The trim removed 5 bases at V and 3 bases at J, leaving 6 bases unmatched. The CDR3 length is 15 residues. Germline V lookup: CDR1 SEHNR, CDR2 FQNEAQ (reference sequence). This CDR3 reads CASSPGQGLYNEQFF. CDR3 sequence (DNA): TGTGCCAGCAGCCCCGGACAGGGCCTCTACAATGAGCAGTTCTTC.